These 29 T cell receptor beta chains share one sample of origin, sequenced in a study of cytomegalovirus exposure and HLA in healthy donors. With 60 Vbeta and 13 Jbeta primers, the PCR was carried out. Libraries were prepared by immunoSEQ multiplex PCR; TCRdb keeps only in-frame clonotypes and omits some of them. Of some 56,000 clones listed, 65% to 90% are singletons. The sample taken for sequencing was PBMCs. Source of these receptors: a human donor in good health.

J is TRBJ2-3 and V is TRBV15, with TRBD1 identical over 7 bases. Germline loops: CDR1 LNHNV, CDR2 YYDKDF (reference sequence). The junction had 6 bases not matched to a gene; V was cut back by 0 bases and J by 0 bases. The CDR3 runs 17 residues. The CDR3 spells CATSRDLGTESTDTQYF. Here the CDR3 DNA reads TGTGCCACCAGCAGAGATTTAGGGACAGAAAGCACAGATACGCAGTATTTT.

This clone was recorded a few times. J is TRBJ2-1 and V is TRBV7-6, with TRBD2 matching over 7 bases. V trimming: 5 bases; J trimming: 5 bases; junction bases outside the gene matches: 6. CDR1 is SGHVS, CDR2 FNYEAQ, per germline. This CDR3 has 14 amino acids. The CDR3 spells CASSLGGSHNEQFF. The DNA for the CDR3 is TGTGCCAGCAGCCTCGGGGGGAGCCACAATGAGCAGTTCTTC.

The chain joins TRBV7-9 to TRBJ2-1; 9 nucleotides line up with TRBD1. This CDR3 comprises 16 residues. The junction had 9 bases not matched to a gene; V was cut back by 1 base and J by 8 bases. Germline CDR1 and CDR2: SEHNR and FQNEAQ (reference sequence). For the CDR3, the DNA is TGTGCCAGCAGCTTAGAACTGACGGGGACAGGGCATGAGCAGTTCTTC. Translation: CASSLELTGTGHEQFF.

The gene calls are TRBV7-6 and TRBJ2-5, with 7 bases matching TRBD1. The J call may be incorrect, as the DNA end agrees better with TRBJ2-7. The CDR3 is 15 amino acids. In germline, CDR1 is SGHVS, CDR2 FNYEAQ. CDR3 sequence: CASSPFGTDNYEQYF. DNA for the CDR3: TGTGCCAGCAGCCCCTTCGGGACAGACAATTACGAGCAGTACTTC.

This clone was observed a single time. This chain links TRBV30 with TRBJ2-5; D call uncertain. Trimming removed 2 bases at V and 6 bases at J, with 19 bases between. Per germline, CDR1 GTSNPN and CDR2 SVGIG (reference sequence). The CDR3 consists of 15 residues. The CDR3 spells CAWSPPPLVGQTQYF. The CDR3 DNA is TGTGCCTGGAGTCCACCCCCTCTAGTGGGTCAGACCCAGTACTTC.

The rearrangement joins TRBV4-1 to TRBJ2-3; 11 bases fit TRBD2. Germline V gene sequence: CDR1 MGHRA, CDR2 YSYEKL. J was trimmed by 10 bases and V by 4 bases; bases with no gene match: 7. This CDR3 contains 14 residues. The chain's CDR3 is CASSPLAGVGAQYF. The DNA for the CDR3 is TGCGCCAGCAGCCCACTAGCGGGAGTAGGTGCGCAGTATTTT.

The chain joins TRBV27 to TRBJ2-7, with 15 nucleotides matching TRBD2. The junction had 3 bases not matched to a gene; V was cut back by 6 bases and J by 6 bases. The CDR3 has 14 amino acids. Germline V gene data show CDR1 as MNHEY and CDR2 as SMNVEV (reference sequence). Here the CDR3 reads CASSSGLAGGEQYF. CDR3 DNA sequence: TGTGCCAGCAGCTCGGGACTAGCGGGAGGCGAGCAGTACTTC.

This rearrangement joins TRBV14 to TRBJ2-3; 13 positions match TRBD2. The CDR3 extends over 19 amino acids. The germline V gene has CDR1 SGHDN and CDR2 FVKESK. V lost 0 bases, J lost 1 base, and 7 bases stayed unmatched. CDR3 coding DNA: TGTGCCAGCAGCCAAGATGGGACTAGCGGGGACGATCGCACAGATACGCAGTATTTT. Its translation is CASSQDGTSGDDRTDTQYF.

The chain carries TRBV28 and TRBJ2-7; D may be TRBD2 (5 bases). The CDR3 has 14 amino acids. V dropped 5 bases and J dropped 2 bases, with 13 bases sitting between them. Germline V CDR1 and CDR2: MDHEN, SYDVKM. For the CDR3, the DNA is TGTGCCAGCAGTCCCGCAGGAGGAACCTACGAGCAGTACTTC. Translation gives CASSPAGGTYEQYF.

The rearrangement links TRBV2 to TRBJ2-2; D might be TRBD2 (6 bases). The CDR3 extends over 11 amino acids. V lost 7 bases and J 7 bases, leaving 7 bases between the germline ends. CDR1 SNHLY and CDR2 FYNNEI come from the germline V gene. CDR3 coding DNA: TGTGCCAGCACAGCGGGCGGGGAGCTGTTTTTT. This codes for CASTAGGELFF.

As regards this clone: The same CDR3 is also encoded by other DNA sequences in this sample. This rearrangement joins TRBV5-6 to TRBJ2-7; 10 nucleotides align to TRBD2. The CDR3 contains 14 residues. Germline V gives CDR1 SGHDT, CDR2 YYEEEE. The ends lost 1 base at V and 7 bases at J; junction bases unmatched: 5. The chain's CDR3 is CASSLLAGAVEQYF. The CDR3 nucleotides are TGTGCCAGCAGCTTGCTAGCGGGGGCGGTAGAGCAGTACTTC.

CDR3 sequence: CASSYSGGSQETQYF. DNA for the CDR3: TGTGCCAGCAGTTACTCAGGAGGATCCCAAGAGACCCAGTACTTC. The chain joins TRBV6-5 to TRBJ2-5; D is perhaps TRBD2 (5 bases). Germline CDR1 reads MNHEY; CDR2 reads SVGAGI. V was pared by 0 bases and J by 1 base, with 9 bases between. The CDR3 spans 15 residues.

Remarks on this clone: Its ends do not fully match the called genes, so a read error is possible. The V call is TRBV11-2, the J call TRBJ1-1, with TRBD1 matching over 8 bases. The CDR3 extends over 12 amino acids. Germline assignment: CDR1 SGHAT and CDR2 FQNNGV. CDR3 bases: TGTGCCAGCAGCTTAGTGACAGGGGTCCTGTGTTTT. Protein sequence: CASSLVTGVLCF.

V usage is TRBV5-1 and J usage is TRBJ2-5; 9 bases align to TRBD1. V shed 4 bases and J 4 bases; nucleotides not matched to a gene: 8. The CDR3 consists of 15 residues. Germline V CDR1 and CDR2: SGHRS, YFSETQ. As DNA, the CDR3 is TGCGCCAGCAGCGAGACCGGGACAGGGATAGAGACCCAGTACTTC. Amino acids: CASSETGTGIETQYF.

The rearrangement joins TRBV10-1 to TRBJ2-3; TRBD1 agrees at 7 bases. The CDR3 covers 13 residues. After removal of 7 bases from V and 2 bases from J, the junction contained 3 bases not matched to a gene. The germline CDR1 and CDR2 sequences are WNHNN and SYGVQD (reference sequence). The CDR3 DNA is TGCGCCAGCAAGGGACAGTACACAGATACGCAGTATTTT. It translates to CASKGQYTDTQYF.

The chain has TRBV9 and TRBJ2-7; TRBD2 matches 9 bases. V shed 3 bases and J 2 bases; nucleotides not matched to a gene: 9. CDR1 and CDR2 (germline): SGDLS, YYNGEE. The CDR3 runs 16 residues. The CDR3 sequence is CASSGDTSGSTYEQYF. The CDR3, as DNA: TGTGCCAGCAGCGGTGATACTAGCGGGTCTACCTACGAGCAGTACTTC.

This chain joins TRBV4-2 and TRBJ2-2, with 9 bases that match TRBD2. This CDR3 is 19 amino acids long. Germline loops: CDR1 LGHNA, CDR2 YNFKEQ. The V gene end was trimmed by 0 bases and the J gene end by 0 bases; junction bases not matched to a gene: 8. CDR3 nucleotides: TGTGCCAGCAGCCAAGACGGGATAGCGGGGGCAACGAACACCGGGGAGCTGTTTTTT. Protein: CASSQDGIAGATNTGELFF.

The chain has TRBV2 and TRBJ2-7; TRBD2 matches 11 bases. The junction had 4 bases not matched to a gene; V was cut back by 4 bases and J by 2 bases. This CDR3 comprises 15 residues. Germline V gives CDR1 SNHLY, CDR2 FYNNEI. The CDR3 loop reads CASSAGLAETYEQYF. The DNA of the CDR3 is TGTGCCAGCAGTGCGGGACTAGCGGAGACCTACGAGCAGTACTTC.

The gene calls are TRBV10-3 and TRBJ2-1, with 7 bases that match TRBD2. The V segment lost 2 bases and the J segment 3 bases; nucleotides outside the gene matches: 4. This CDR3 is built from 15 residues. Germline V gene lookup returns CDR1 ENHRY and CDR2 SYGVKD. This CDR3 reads CAISEAGTNYNEQFF. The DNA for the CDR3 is TGTGCCATCAGTGAGGCAGGGACTAACTACAATGAGCAGTTCTTC.

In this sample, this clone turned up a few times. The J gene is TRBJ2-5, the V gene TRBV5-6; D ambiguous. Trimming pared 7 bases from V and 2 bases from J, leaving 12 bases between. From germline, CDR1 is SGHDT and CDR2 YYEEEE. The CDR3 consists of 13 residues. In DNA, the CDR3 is TGTGCCAGCGTTGATGGCGGTCAAGAGACCCAGTACTTC. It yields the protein CASVDGGQETQYF.

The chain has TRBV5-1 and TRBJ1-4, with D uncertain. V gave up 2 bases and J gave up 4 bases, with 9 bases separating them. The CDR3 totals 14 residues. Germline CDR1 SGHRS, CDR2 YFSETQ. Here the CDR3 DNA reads TGCGCCAGCAGCTTTCAGGATCGTAATGAAAAACTGTTTTTT. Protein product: CASSFQDRNEKLFF.

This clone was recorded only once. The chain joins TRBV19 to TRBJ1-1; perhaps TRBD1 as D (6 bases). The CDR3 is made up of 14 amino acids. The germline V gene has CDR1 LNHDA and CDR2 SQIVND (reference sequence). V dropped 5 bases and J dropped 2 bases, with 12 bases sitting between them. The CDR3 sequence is CASSLQGLNTEAFF. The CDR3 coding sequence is TGTGCCAGTAGTCTGCAGGGGTTAAACACTGAAGCTTTCTTT.

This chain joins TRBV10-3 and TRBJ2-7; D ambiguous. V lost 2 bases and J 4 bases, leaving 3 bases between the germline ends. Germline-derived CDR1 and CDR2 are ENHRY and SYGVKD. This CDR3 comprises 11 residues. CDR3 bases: TGTGCCATCAGTGAGGCGTACGAGCAGTACTTC. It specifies CAISEAYEQYF.

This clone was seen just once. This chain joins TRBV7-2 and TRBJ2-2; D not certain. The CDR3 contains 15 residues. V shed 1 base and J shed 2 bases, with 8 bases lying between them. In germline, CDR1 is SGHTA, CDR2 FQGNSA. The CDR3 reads CASSLVTANTGELFF. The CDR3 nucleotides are TGTGCCAGCAGCTTAGTTACAGCAAACACCGGGGAGCTGTTTTTT.

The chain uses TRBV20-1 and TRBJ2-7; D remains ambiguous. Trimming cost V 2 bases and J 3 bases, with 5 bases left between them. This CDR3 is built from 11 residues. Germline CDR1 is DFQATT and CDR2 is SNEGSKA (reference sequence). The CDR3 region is CSARLVYEQYF. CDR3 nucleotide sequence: TGCAGTGCTAGACTAGTCTACGAGCAGTACTTC.

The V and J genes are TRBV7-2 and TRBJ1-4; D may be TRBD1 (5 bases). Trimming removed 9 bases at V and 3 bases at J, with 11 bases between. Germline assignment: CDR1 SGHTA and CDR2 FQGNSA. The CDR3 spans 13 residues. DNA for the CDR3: TGTGCCAGTCAGCGGGGGGCTAATGAAAAACTGTTTTTT. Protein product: CASQRGANEKLFF.

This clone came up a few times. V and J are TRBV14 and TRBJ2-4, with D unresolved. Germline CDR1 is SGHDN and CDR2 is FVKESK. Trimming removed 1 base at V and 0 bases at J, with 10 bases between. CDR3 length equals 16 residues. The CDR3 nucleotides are TGTGCCAGCAGCCAAGGCATCCTACTAGCCAAAAACATTCAGTACTTC. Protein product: CASSQGILLAKNIQYF.

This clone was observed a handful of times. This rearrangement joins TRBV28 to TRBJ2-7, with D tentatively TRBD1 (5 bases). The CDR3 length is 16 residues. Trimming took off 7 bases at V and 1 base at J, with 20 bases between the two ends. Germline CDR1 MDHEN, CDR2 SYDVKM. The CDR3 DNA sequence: TGTGCCAGCACCCGCTCCGGTTGGCAGGGATCCTACGAGCAGTACTTC. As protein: CASTRSGWQGSYEQYF.

CDR3 coding DNA: TGTGCCAGCAGTGGGGGGGTATCTCGGACAGGGAGCTCCTACGAGCAGTACTTC. It specifies CASSGGVSRTGSSYEQYF. The V call is TRBV2, the J call TRBJ2-7; 8 bases are a match to TRBD1. V dropped 4 bases and J dropped 0; count of bases not matched to a gene: 14. There are 18 residues in the CDR3. Per germline, CDR1 SNHLY and CDR2 FYNNEI.